This T cell receptor (beta chain) was obtained from a study of control samples from healthy donors and cancer patients. Germline V gene lookup returns CDR1 SQVTM and CDR2 ANQGSEA. The CDR3 extends over 15 amino acids. V trimming: 4 bases; J trimming: 5 bases; junction bases outside the gene matches: 9. Profiled with immunoSEQ multiplex PCR; TCRdb holds only in-frame clones, not every one. The sample has under 200,000 clones, and its top ten clones hold 2% to 2.5%. What was sequenced was blood. The receptor was isolated from a woman in her 30s in good health. This chain joins TRBV29-1 and TRBJ1-1, with 11 nucleotides matching TRBD1. CDR3 residues: CSVVGTGGGRTEAFF. CDR3 DNA: TGCAGCGTTGTAGGGACAGGGGGGGGACGGACTGAAGCTTTCTTT.